The 32 T cell receptor beta chains below all came from one sample that was sequenced in a study of naive and memory T cell subsets. For blood and skin samples, reverse transcription used TCR alpha and beta constant primers. TCRdb redid the calling of the UMI-ligation and nested PCR reads with MiXCR, one entry per CDR3 protein. Of about 18,000 distinct CDR3 sequences listed, roughly 9.8% are singletons. Sample treatment: skin biopsy from PPD injection site in Mantoux-positive individual. Input was about 1 to 1,100 ng of DNase-treated total RNA without cell sorting. Sequenced material: skin, taken from a tuberculin skin test site. The receptors shown here come from an adult in good health.

The sample holds a few counts of this clonotype. The chain employs TRBV6-5 and TRBJ2-1; 7 positions agree with TRBD1. The CDR3 has 14 amino acids. The junction had 8 bases not matched to a gene; V was cut back by 6 bases and J by 6 bases. CDR1 MNHEY and CDR2 SVGAGI come from the germline V gene. The CDR3 sequence is CASRGTVCFNEQFF. In DNA form, the CDR3 reads TGTGCCAGCAGGGGGACAGTGTGTTTCAATGAGCAGTTCTTC.

This chain's CDR3 is CASSQHDRGRKDEQYF. The CDR3 DNA follows: TGCGCCAGCAGCCAACACGACAGGGGGCGTAAGGACGAGCAGTACTTC. This chain uses TRBV4-1 with TRBJ2-7; 10 bases are shared with TRBD1. CDR1 and CDR2 from the germline V gene are MGHRA and YSYEKL. The V segment lost 2 bases and the J segment 5 bases; nucleotides outside the gene matches: 9. The CDR3 covers 16 residues.

The sample holds many counts of this clonotype. The chain employs TRBV6-2 or TRBV6-3 and TRBJ2-7; 7 positions agree with TRBD2. The CDR3 runs 16 residues. J lost 7 bases, V lost 2 bases, and 14 bases had no gene match. Germline CDR1 reads MNHEY; CDR2 reads SVGEGT. The CDR3 loop is CASSYGAGSFPWEQYF. CDR3 coding DNA: TGTGCCAGCAGTTACGGAGCGGGGTCCTTTCCCTGGGAGCAGTACTTC.

This clonotype has a count of ten or more. The J gene is TRBJ2-5, the V gene TRBV20-1; maybe TRBD2 (6 bases). Trimming stripped 4 bases from V and 2 bases from J, with 8 bases between. The germline CDR1 and CDR2 sequences are DFQATT and SNEGSKA (reference sequence). The CDR3 is 12 residues long. Written as DNA, the CDR3 is TGCAGTGCTACGGGGGATCAAGAGACCCAGTACTTC. This encodes CSATGDQETQYF.

This clonotype occurred many times. The genes are TRBV9 and TRBJ2-7, with D possibly TRBD1 on 6 matching bases. Germline V gene lookup returns CDR1 SGDLS and CDR2 YYNGEE. Trimming left V 3 bases short and J 3 bases short, with 16 bases between. The CDR3 loop spans 15 amino acids. As DNA, the CDR3 is TGTGCCAGCAGCGCCCGGGACAACCCCGTCTACGAGCAGTACTTC. It codes for CASSARDNPVYEQYF.

This clonotype has just a few counts. V usage is TRBV10-3 and J usage is TRBJ2-5, with TRBD1 as a possible D gene (5 bases). V was cut by 3 bases and J by 4 bases, with 18 bases left in between. The CDR3 totals 16 residues. CDR1 is ENHRY and CDR2 is SYGVKD in the germline V gene. CDR3 sequence reads: CAISDATGSPRETQYF. As DNA, the CDR3 is TGTGCCATCAGTGATGCCACAGGATCTCCCCGAGAGACCCAGTACTTC.

With respect to this clonotype: At one end, the junction sequence differs from germline, possibly due to a read error. The chain is built from TRBV5-8 and TRBJ2-3, with D unresolved. The CDR3 totals 14 residues. Germline-derived CDR1 and CDR2 are SGHTS and YDEGEE. The DNA for the CDR3 is TGTGCCAGCACCTTGGCGCGGAACACAGATACGCAGTATTTT. Translating gives CASTLARNTDTQYF.

This clonotype ranks as medium-sized. The chain links TRBV12-3 or TRBV12-4 to TRBJ2-3; D is possibly TRBD2 (6 bases). The CDR3 is 14 amino acids. The V end lost 6 bases, the J end lost 5 bases, and 15 bases lay between the germline ends. CDR3 nucleotides: TGTGCCAGCAGCCCCGGGACTGAAGGAGATACGCAGTATTTT. Residues: CASSPGTEGDTQYF.

J is TRBJ2-7 and V is TRBV4-1, with 7 bases lining up with TRBD1. V was pared by 4 bases and J by 1 base, with 10 bases of the junction left unmatched. CDR3 length: 16 residues. CDR1 MGHRA and CDR2 YSYEKL come from the germline V gene. The DNA of the CDR3 is TGCGCCAGCAGCCCGAGGAGAGGGACAGATTCCTACGAGCAGTACTTC. Amino acid sequence: CASSPRRGTDSYEQYF.

The chain uses TRBV7-9 and TRBJ2-1; D uncertain. Trimming shortened V by 3 bases and J by 3 bases, and 3 bases separated the two germline ends. Germline V gives CDR1 SEHNR, CDR2 FQNEAQ (reference sequence). This CDR3 is built from 12 residues. CDR3 sequence reads: CASSFYYNEQFF. For the CDR3, the DNA is TGTGCCAGCAGCTTCTACTACAATGAGCAGTTCTTC.

The V and J genes are TRBV6-2 or TRBV6-3 and TRBJ2-5; TRBD2 is a possible D gene (5 bases). The CDR3 runs 15 residues. Trimming cost V 10 bases and J 0 bases, with 18 bases left between them. Germline CDR1 MNHEY, CDR2 SVGEGT. The chain's CDR3 is CATFTAERYQETQYF. The DNA for the CDR3 is TGTGCCACCTTTACAGCGGAAAGGTACCAAGAGACCCAGTACTTC.

This clonotype came up a few times. The J gene is TRBJ2-7, the V gene TRBV29-1; D possibly corresponds to TRBD1 (5 bases). This CDR3 is 13 amino acids long. V lost 3 bases, J lost 2 bases, and 11 bases lay in between. Germline V gene lookup returns CDR1 SQVTM and CDR2 ANQGSEA. In nucleotides, the CDR3 is TGCAGCGTTGATACCCCGACAGCCTACGAGCAGTACTTC. This encodes CSVDTPTAYEQYF.

This clonotype appeared a few times. The chain has TRBV20-1 and TRBJ1-5, with TRBD1 matching over 7 bases. This CDR3 contains 15 residues. Germline V gives CDR1 DFQATT, CDR2 SNEGSKA (reference sequence). With 0 bases clipped from V and 6 bases from J, the junction kept 8 bases outside the gene matches. The CDR3, as DNA: TGCAGTGCTAGAGATCAGGGAGGGGGCGGTCAGCCCCAGCATTTT. This translates into CSARDQGGGGQPQHF.

The sample holds many counts of this clonotype. The chain links TRBV9 to TRBJ2-1, with 10 nucleotides matching TRBD2. The CDR3 contains 15 residues. CDR1 and CDR2 (germline): SGDLS, YYNGEE. V shed 0 bases and J 5 bases; nucleotides not matched to a gene: 2. CDR3 residues: CASSVDGTSDNEQFF. CDR3 nucleotides: TGTGCCAGCAGCGTAGACGGGACTAGCGACAATGAGCAGTTCTTC.

Judged by abundance, this clonotype is medium-sized. The V gene is TRBV5-1, the J gene TRBJ2-3; 7 positions match TRBD2. Germline trimming cut 6 bases from V and 4 bases from J; bases unmatched to any gene: 11. The CDR3 has 15 amino acids. The germline CDR1 and CDR2 sequences are SGHRS and YFSETQ. This CDR3 is CASTMGAGPSDTQYF. The CDR3 DNA sequence: TGCGCCAGCACAATGGGAGCGGGACCCTCAGATACGCAGTATTTT.

In this sample, this clonotype turned up many times. The chain is built from TRBV20-1 and TRBJ2-5, with 12 bases aligning to TRBD2. Germline loops: CDR1 DFQATT, CDR2 SNEGSKA (reference sequence). CDR3 length: 16 amino acids. V lost 6 bases to trimming and J lost 5 bases; unmatched junction nucleotides: 13. The CDR3 sequence is CSATRLAGDTGETQYF. The CDR3 DNA reads as TGCAGTGCCACCCGACTAGCGGGGGATACGGGGGAGACCCAGTACTTC.

This clonotype appeared many times. This chain joins TRBV6-1 and TRBJ1-1; D unclear. Germline assignment: CDR1 MNHNS and CDR2 SASEGT. With 11 bases removed from V and 4 bases from J, the gap between germline ends came to 11 bases. The CDR3 spans 11 residues. Here the CDR3 DNA reads TGTGCCGGGAGGGTGGGCACTGAAGCTTTCTTT. Its protein is CAGRVGTEAFF.

This clonotype was observed a few times. This chain links TRBV27 with TRBJ2-5; the D gene is possibly TRBD1 (6 bases). The V end was cut by 3 bases, the J end by 2 bases, with 13 bases between. CDR1 MNHEY and CDR2 SMNVEV come from the germline V gene (reference sequence). The CDR3 extends over 15 amino acids. CDR3 DNA: TGTGCCAGCAGTTTGTACAGGGTCTCGCAAGAGACCCAGTACTTC. Amino acids: CASSLYRVSQETQYF.

This clonotype was counted many times. The chain combines TRBV7-2 with TRBJ2-1, with D unresolved. The ends were cut back, 3 bases at V and 6 bases at J, with 6 bases in the middle. CDR1 is SGHTA and CDR2 is FQGNSA in the germline V gene. This CDR3 comprises 12 residues. In DNA, the CDR3 is TGTGCCAGCAGCTTGAGCCGCAATGAGCAGTTCTTC. Translation gives CASSLSRNEQFF. The variable domain in full, with the rest retrieved from reference TRBV7-2 and TRBJ2-1, is GAGVSQSPSNKVTEKGKDVELRCDPISGHTALYWYRQSLGQGLEFLIYFQGNSAPDKSGLPSDRFSAERTGGSVSTLTIQRTQQEDSAVYLCASSLSRNEQFFGPGTRLTVL.

There are many counts of this clonotype. The chain carries TRBV20-1 and TRBJ1-5, with a tentative D call TRBD1 (5 bases). Trimming took 0 bases from V and 4 from J, leaving 22 bases between them. Germline values: CDR1 DFQATT, CDR2 SNEGSKA (reference sequence). This CDR3 contains 18 residues. This CDR3 reads CSARDLTEGDHGNQPQHF. The CDR3 DNA follows: TGCAGTGCTAGAGATCTGACAGAAGGCGATCACGGAAATCAGCCCCAGCATTTT.

The CDR3 spells CASSLAGRSQEPQHF. The CDR3 region has the DNA TGTGCCAGCAGCTTAGCCGGTAGGAGCCAGGAGCCCCAGCATTTT. The chain combines TRBV7-2 with TRBJ1-5; no clear D. Per germline, CDR1 SGHTA and CDR2 FQGNSA. This CDR3 region has 15 residues. V was cut by 0 bases and J by 8 bases, with 14 bases left in between.

This clonotype is categorized as medium-sized. This sequence joins TRBV12-3 or TRBV12-4 and TRBJ2-7; the D gene is possibly TRBD1 (7 bases). The CDR3 totals 16 residues. Trimming took 6 bases from V and 3 from J, leaving 21 bases between them. The CDR3 here is CASRPSGGSQFYEQYF. The CDR3 nucleotides read TGTGCCAGCAGACCATCAGGGGGGTCCCAGTTCTACGAGCAGTACTTC.

This clonotype has a count of ten or more. V gene TRBV2 combines with J gene TRBJ2-1; possibly TRBD1 for D (5 bases). Trimming shortened V by 3 bases and J by 4 bases, and 10 bases separated the two germline ends. CDR1 is SNHLY and CDR2 is FYNNEI in the germline V gene. The CDR3 sequence is 14 residues long. The CDR3 loop is CASSDDRTYNEQFF. In DNA form, the CDR3 reads TGTGCCAGCAGTGATGACAGAACTTACAATGAGCAGTTCTTC.

The table lists this clonotype with a few counts. The chain has TRBV20-1 and TRBJ2-3, with D perhaps assigned TRBD1 or TRBD2 (5 bases each). Trimming left V 6 bases short and J 1 base short, with 14 bases between. Germline V gene lookup returns CDR1 DFQATT and CDR2 SNEGSKA (reference sequence). The CDR3 runs 14 residues. The CDR3 loop reads CSAPRDGRTDTQYF. CDR3 nucleotides: TGCAGTGCCCCACGGGACGGACGCACAGATACGCAGTATTTT.

This clonotype has only a few counts. The chain uses TRBV29-1 and TRBJ2-5, with 7 nucleotides matching TRBD2. With V trimmed by 4 bases and J by 4 bases, 12 bases remained unmatched. The CDR3 runs to 15 residues. The germline V gene has CDR1 SQVTM and CDR2 ANQGSEA. For the CDR3, the DNA is TGCAGCGTTGTCCTGGCGGGGGTTCCTCCAGAGACCCAGTACTTC. Protein product: CSVVLAGVPPETQYF.

The rearrangement uses TRBV12-3 or TRBV12-4 and TRBJ2-2; no reliable D call. The CDR3 contains 11 residues. V was clipped by 3 bases and J by 8 bases, with 4 bases between them. The CDR3 protein is CASSFSGELFF. For the CDR3, the DNA is TGTGCCAGCAGTTTTTCGGGGGAGCTGTTTTTT.

The chain employs TRBV5-6 and TRBJ1-2; weak D call: TRBD1 (5 bases). Germline V CDR1 and CDR2: SGHDT, YYEEEE. The V end was cut by 2 bases, the J end by 6 bases, with 14 bases between. This CDR3 region has 14 residues. CDR3 nucleotide sequence: TGTGCCAGCAGCTTCTACACAGGCGGCGATGGCTACACCTTC. This sequence encodes CASSFYTGGDGYTF. The whole variable domain, filled in from reference TRBV5-6 and TRBJ1-2, reads DAGVTQSPTHLIKTRGQQVTLRCSPKSGHDTVSWYQQALGQGPQFIFQYYEEEERQRGNFPDRFSGHQFPNYSSELNVNALLLGDSALYLCASSFYTGGDGYTFGSGTRLTVV.

This clonotype appeared many times. V is TRBV12-3 or TRBV12-4 and J is TRBJ2-2; 7 nucleotides match TRBD2. This CDR3 is built from 16 residues. V gave up 5 bases and J gave up 0 bases; unmatched junction bases: 6. CDR3 region: CASSPRAGTNTGELFF. CDR3 DNA sequence: TGTGCCAGCAGTCCCCGAGCGGGAACGAACACCGGGGAGCTGTTTTTT.

This clonotype was counted many times. This chain joins TRBV6-5 and TRBJ2-3; 8 bases fit TRBD1. V dropped 4 bases and J dropped 8; count of bases not matched to a gene: 11. The CDR3 consists of 15 residues. The germline gives CDR1 MNHEY, CDR2 SVGAGI. Here the CDR3 DNA reads TGTGCCAGCAGTTTCGACAGGGGTGGTCAAGGTACGCAGTATTTT. Translation gives CASSFDRGGQGTQYF.

This clonotype appeared many times. The V and J genes are TRBV5-6 and TRBJ2-3; D unresolved. CDR1 and CDR2 from the germline V gene are SGHDT and YYEEEE. The CDR3 is 13 amino acids. The V end lost 3 bases, the J end lost 6 bases, and 11 bases lay between the germline ends. The CDR3 loop reads CASSSGRQDTQYF. The CDR3 region has the DNA TGTGCCAGCAGCTCTGGACGTCAGGATACGCAGTATTTT.

The chain carries TRBV11-2 and TRBJ1-2, with a possible D match to TRBD1 (6 bases). V lost 7 bases to trimming and J lost 4 bases, with 19 bases between them. The germline V gene encodes CDR1 SGHAT and CDR2 FQNNGV. CDR3 length: 15 amino acids. The CDR3 loop reads CASTGGLGELYGYTF. CDR3 DNA sequence: TGTGCCAGCACCGGGGGGCTCGGGGAACTCTATGGCTACACCTTC. The full variable domain, in which reference TRBV11-2 and TRBJ1-2 provide the parts outside the CDR3, is EAGVAQSPRYKIIEKRQSVAFWCNPISGHATLYWYQQILGQGPKLLIQFQNNGVVDDSQLPKDRFSAERLKGVDSTLKIQPAKLEDSAVYLCASTGGLGELYGYTFGSGTRLTVV.

In this sample, this clonotype turned up many times. V gene TRBV2 combines with J gene TRBJ2-4, with a possible D match to TRBD1 (6 bases). CDR1 and CDR2 from the germline V gene are SNHLY and FYNNEI. Trimming shortened V by 2 bases and J by 5 bases, and 16 bases separated the two germline ends. The CDR3 contains 16 residues. The chain's CDR3 is CASSERTVRIQNIQYF. In nucleotides, the CDR3 is TGTGCCAGCAGTGAAAGGACAGTTCGGATCCAAAACATTCAGTACTTC.